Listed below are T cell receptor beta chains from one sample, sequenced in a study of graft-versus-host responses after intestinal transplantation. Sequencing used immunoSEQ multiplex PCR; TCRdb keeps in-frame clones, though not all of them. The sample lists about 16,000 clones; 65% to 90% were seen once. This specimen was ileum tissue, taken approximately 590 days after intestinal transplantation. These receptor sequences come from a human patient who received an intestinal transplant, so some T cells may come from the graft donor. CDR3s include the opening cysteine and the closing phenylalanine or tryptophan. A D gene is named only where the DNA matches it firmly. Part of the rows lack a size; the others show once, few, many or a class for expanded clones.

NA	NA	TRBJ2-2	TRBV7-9	CASSFGGIDTGELFF	TGTGCCAGCAGCTTCGGCGGGATCGACACCGGGGAGCTGTTTTTT
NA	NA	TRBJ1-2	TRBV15	CATSRGGKDDTF	TGTGCCACCAGCAGAGGGGGGAAGGACGACACCTTC
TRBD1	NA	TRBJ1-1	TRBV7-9	CASSLGDYRGTEAFF	TGTGCCAGCAGCTTAGGGGACTACAGGGGCACTGAAGCTTTCTTT
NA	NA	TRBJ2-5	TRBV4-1	CASSQRSEQETQYF	TGCGCCAGCAGCCAAAGGTCAGAACAAGAGACCCAGTACTTC
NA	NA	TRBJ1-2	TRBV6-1	CASSPSGGIYGYTF	TGTGCCAGCAGTCCAAGTGGGGGTATCTATGGCTACACCTTC
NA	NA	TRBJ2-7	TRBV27	CASSVGTYGEQYF	TGTGCCAGCAGTGTCGGGACTTATGGCGAGCAGTACTTC
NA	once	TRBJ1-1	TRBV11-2	CASHEGTEAFF	TGTGCCAGTCATGAGGGGACTGAAGCTTTCTTT
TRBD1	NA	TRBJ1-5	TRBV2	CASHDRGGQPQHF	TGTGCCAGCCACGACAGGGGTGGACAGCCCCAGCATTTT
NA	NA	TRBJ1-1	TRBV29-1	CSVVTVEAFF	TGCAGCGTTGTGACAGTCGAAGCTTTCTTT
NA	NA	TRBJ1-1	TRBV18	CASSPRRGRETNTENTEAFF	TGTGCCAGCTCACCACGCCGGGGGCGCGAAACTAATACAGAGAACACTGAAGCTTTCTTT
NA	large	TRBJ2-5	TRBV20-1	CSARDLSTQYF	TGCAGTGCTAGAGATCTTTCCACCCAGTACTTC
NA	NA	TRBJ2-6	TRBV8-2	CGKSLKITQSRANVLTF	TGTGGCAAATCGCTAAAGATAACACAAAGTCGGGCCAACGTCCTGACTTTC
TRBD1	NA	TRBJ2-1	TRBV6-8	CASSYSGTARGSANEQFF	TGTGCCAGCAGTTACTCGGGGACAGCCAGAGGATCCGCCAATGAGCAGTTCTTC
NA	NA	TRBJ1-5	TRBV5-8	CASSLRRNQPQHF	TGTGCCAGCAGCTTACGTCGAAATCAGCCCCAGCATTTT